This T cell receptor beta chain is drawn from a study of cytomegalovirus exposure and HLA in healthy donors. About this clone: Its antigen is not identified.

The study ran its PCR with 60 Vbeta and 13 Jbeta primers. Clones were read by immunoSEQ multiplex PCR, and TCRdb kept only the in-frame ones, dropping some. The sample holds some 180,000 clones, 60% to 85% seen once. Study-wide results and caveats: Sequencing had likely introduced a cluster of highly shared sequence variants as an artifact. Associated with HLA alleles at 0.05 false discovery rate in a later analysis were around 17,000 TCR beta sequences. The study had only CMV serostatus as immune exposure information.

This TCR came from a male donor in good health and CMV-seronegative. Sequenced input: PBMCs.

This CDR3 reads CASSMGTGGNYGYTF. CDR3 in DNA: TGTGCCAGTAGTATGGGGACAGGAGGTAACTATGGCTACACCTTC. The V and J genes are TRBV19 and TRBJ1-2; 8 bases map to TRBD1. This CDR3 has 15 residues. V trimming: 3 bases; J trimming: 1 base; junction bases outside the gene matches: 4. Germline CDR1 is LNHDA and CDR2 is SQIVND (reference sequence). The full variable domain, completed using reference TRBV19 and TRBJ1-2, is DGGITQSPKYLFRKEGQNVTLSCEQNLNHDAMYWYRQDPGQGLRLIYYSQIVNDFQKGDIAEGYSVSREKKESFPLTVTSAQKNPTAFYLCASSMGTGGNYGYTFGSGTRLTVV.